Following are 30 T cell receptor beta chains from one sample sequenced in a study of blood T cell repertoires in COVID-19. Measured with immunoSEQ multiplex PCR; TCRdb has only the in-frame clones, and not every one. The sample includes 70,000 or so clones, around 80% of them seen just once. The sequencing sample was made of peripheral blood. The origin of the receptors is a human donor in a cohort sampled during active COVID-19.

The chain combines TRBV7-3 with TRBJ2-5; weak D call: TRBD2 (5 bases). V was trimmed by 5 bases and J by 0 bases, leaving 13 bases between them. This CDR3 is built from 15 residues. CDR1 is SGHTA, CDR2 FQGTGA, per germline. The CDR3 region has the DNA TGTGCCAGCAGCAAAACAACGGGATACCAAGAGACCCAGTACTTC. Its translation is CASSKTTGYQETQYF.

V and J are TRBV7-9 and TRBJ1-2; weak D call: TRBD1 (5 bases). Germline assignment: CDR1 SEHNR and CDR2 FQNEAQ (reference sequence). Trimming took off 0 bases at V and 6 bases at J, with 11 bases between the two ends. CDR3 length equals 14 residues. CDR3 in DNA: TGTGCCAGCAGCTTAGCGAGCCAGGGCGATGGCTACACCTTC. This codes for CASSLASQGDGYTF.

This clone was observed a few times. The chain has TRBV6-2 or TRBV6-3 and TRBJ2-3, with a weak D call TRBD2 (6 bases). Germline V lookup: CDR1 MNHEY, CDR2 SVGEGT. The CDR3 consists of 16 residues. V gave up 4 bases and J gave up 0 bases, with 14 bases separating them. CDR3 in DNA: TGTGCCAGCAGTTGGGCCGGAGGGTCAAGCACAGATACGCAGTATTTT. Translated, it gives CASSWAGGSSTDTQYF.

This chain links TRBV25-1 with TRBJ1-6, with 8 bases identical to TRBD1. With 1 base clipped from V and 10 bases from J, the junction kept 6 bases outside the gene matches. The CDR3 is made up of 15 amino acids. The germline V gene has CDR1 MGHDK and CDR2 SYGVNS. The CDR3 sequence: CASSESGTGESPLHF. CDR3 bases: TGTGCCAGCAGTGAATCTGGGACAGGAGAGTCACCCCTCCACTTT.

This chain uses TRBV19 with TRBJ2-6, with D unclear. Trimming cost V 5 bases and J 6 bases, with 11 bases left between them. Germline CDR1 and CDR2: LNHDA and SQIVND (reference sequence). This CDR3 has 14 residues. CDR3 region: CASSPLQQANVLTF. CDR3 DNA: TGTGCCAGTAGTCCCCTCCAACAGGCCAACGTCCTGACTTTC.

The V call is TRBV4-1, the J call TRBJ2-7, with 10 positions matching TRBD2. V gave up 0 bases and J gave up 9 bases; unmatched junction bases: 8. From germline, CDR1 is MGHRA and CDR2 YSYEKL. CDR3 length: 15 residues. The CDR3 sequence is CASSQDPLAGVVQYF. DNA of the CDR3: TGCGCCAGCAGCCAAGATCCCCTAGCGGGAGTGGTGCAGTACTTC.

The chain has TRBV7-2 and TRBJ2-7; TRBD2 is a possible D gene (6 bases). V was clipped by 1 base and J by 0 bases, with 7 bases between them. Germline V gene lookup returns CDR1 SGHTA and CDR2 FQGNSA. The CDR3 sequence is 14 residues long. For the CDR3, the DNA is TGTGCCAGCAGCTTAGGCGGGGCCTCCTACGAGCAGTACTTC. This translates into CASSLGGASYEQYF.

Concerning this clone itself: The sample contains more than one DNA sequence encoding this CDR3. J is TRBJ2-7 and V is TRBV28; the match to TRBD1 covers 9 bases. The CDR3 length is 14 residues. Germline values: CDR1 MDHEN, CDR2 SYDVKM. V dropped 3 bases and J dropped 2; count of bases not matched to a gene: 2. CDR3 DNA sequence: TGTGCCAGCAGTTTGGGGACAGGGACCTACGAGCAGTACTTC. Its protein is CASSLGTGTYEQYF.

V usage is TRBV28 and J usage is TRBJ1-4; D gene uncertain. The CDR3 totals 14 residues. Deletions cut 6 bases from V and 5 bases from J, with 13 bases between. The germline gives CDR1 MDHEN, CDR2 SYDVKM. The CDR3 protein is CASSLQPSNEKLFF. CDR3 DNA sequence: TGTGCCAGCAGCCTACAGCCTTCGAATGAAAAACTGTTTTTT.

The chain combines TRBV5-1 with TRBJ2-7; tentative D call: TRBD2 (6 bases). V lost 0 bases and J 3 bases, leaving 22 bases between the germline ends. From germline, CDR1 is SGHRS and CDR2 YFSETQ. This CDR3 spans 18 amino acids. The CDR3 nucleotides are TGCGCCAGCAGCTTGGCGGAGGGCGGGTCCTCCACCCTCTACGAGCAGTACTTC. As protein: CASSLAEGGSSTLYEQYF.

J is TRBJ2-1 and V is TRBV5-1, with D unresolved. The CDR3 is made up of 13 amino acids. V lost 5 bases, J lost 8 bases, and 14 bases lay in between. Germline loops: CDR1 SGHRS, CDR2 YFSETQ. This CDR3 reads CASSSLSADEQFF. The DNA for the CDR3 is TGCGCCAGCAGTTCGCTGAGCGCGGATGAGCAGTTCTTC.

The J gene is TRBJ1-4, the V gene TRBV7-2; D is possibly TRBD1 (5 bases). Trimming cost V 4 bases and J 7 bases, with 10 bases left between them. This CDR3 is built from 13 residues. The germline V gene has CDR1 SGHTA and CDR2 FQGNSA. CDR3 in amino acids: CASSSRRGEKLFF. In DNA form, the CDR3 reads TGTGCCAGCAGCTCTCGTAGGGGTGAAAAACTGTTTTTT.

This clone was seen only once. The chain joins TRBV27 to TRBJ2-7, with D maybe TRBD1 (6 bases). The CDR3 totals 14 residues. V was shortened by 6 bases and J by 3 bases, with 15 bases between the two germline ends. Germline CDR1 is MNHEY and CDR2 is SMNVEV (reference sequence). The CDR3 protein is CASRGQYPIYEQYF. For the CDR3, the DNA is TGTGCCAGCAGAGGACAGTACCCCATCTACGAGCAGTACTTC.

V gene TRBV5-4 combines with J gene TRBJ2-2; weak D call: TRBD2 (5 bases). The germline CDR1 and CDR2 sequences are SGHNT and YYREEE (reference sequence). This CDR3 is built from 16 residues. With 1 base removed from V and 1 base from J, the gap between germline ends came to 11 bases. CDR3 sequence reads: CASSLRTPKNTGELFF. The CDR3 DNA reads TGTGCCAGCAGCTTGAGGACTCCTAAGAACACCGGGGAGCTGTTTTTT.

The rearrangement uses TRBV7-8 and TRBJ2-5, with 7 nucleotides matching TRBD2. With 2 bases clipped from V and 2 bases from J, the junction kept 11 bases outside the gene matches. CDR3 size: 17 residues. Per the germline V gene, CDR1 is SGHVS and CDR2 is FQNEAQ. Here the CDR3 DNA reads TGTGCCAGCAGCTTAATTGCGGCCTCTAGCGGACAAGAGACCCAGTACTTC. It yields the protein CASSLIAASSGQETQYF. The complete variable domain, with remaining parts taken from reference TRBV7-8 and TRBJ2-5, reads GAGVSQSPRYKVAKRGQDVALRCDPISGHVSLFWYQQALGQGPEFLTYFQNEAQLDKSGLPSDRFFAERPEGSVSTLKIQRTQQEDSAVYLCASSLIAASSGQETQYFGPGTRLLVL.

V usage is TRBV6-1 and J usage is TRBJ1-1; perhaps TRBD1 as D (5 bases). The CDR3 covers 13 residues. Germline V gene data show CDR1 as MNHNS and CDR2 as SASEGT. Trimming left V 1 base short and J 3 bases short, with 6 bases between. The CDR3 DNA is TGTGCCAGCAGTGAAGGGGGGGACACTGAAGCTTTCTTT. Its translation is CASSEGGDTEAFF.

This clone was seen a few times. V usage is TRBV5-1 and J usage is TRBJ2-3; TRBD2 agrees at 7 bases. Germline lookup yields CDR1 SGHRS and CDR2 YFSETQ. The V gene end was trimmed by 4 bases and the J gene end by 5 bases; junction bases not matched to a gene: 10. This CDR3 spans 15 amino acids. CDR3 region: CASSPGRGVGDTQYF. The CDR3 nucleotides are TGCGCCAGCAGCCCGGGGAGGGGAGTAGGAGATACGCAGTATTTT.

The CDR3 loop is CASSYRLAAYNEQFF. In DNA form, the CDR3 reads TGTGCCAGCAGTTACAGACTAGCGGCCTACAATGAGCAGTTCTTC. The chain combines TRBV6-2 or TRBV6-3 with TRBJ2-1; TRBD2 aligns across 9 bases. Germline V gene lookup returns CDR1 MNHEY and CDR2 SVGEGT. This CDR3 spans 15 amino acids. V dropped 2 bases and J dropped 2; count of bases not matched to a gene: 1.

The rearrangement joins TRBV4-3 to TRBJ2-7, with D unresolved. Germline loops: CDR1 LGHNA, CDR2 YSLEER. V was clipped by 0 bases and J by 2 bases, with 8 bases between them. The CDR3 covers 14 residues. The CDR3 bases are TGCGCCAGCAGCCAAGATATCAGGACCTACGAGCAGTACTTC. This sequence encodes CASSQDIRTYEQYF.

The chain has TRBV5-1 and TRBJ2-5, with TRBD2 matching 7 bases. There are 15 residues in the CDR3. J gave up 3 bases and V 4 bases, and 9 bases lay outside the gene matches. Germline V gives CDR1 SGHRS, CDR2 YFSETQ. In DNA, the CDR3 is TGCGCCAGCAGCCCTTCTCATACTAGCGAAGAGACCCAGTACTTC. It translates to CASSPSHTSEETQYF.

This chain connects TRBV19 to TRBJ2-3; 9 nucleotides match TRBD1. The ends lost 2 bases at V and 9 bases at J; junction bases unmatched: 18. The CDR3 is made up of 18 amino acids. CDR1 is LNHDA, CDR2 SQIVND, per germline (reference sequence). The CDR3 spells CASSITGTGTSGQGTQYF. CDR3 sequence (DNA): TGTGCCAGTAGTATAACCGGGACAGGGACCAGCGGCCAGGGCACGCAGTATTTT.

This sequence joins TRBV27 and TRBJ1-5; weak D call: TRBD1 (6 bases). The germline V and J ends were trimmed by 2 bases and 6 bases, with 14 bases remaining between them. Per germline, CDR1 MNHEY and CDR2 SMNVEV (reference sequence). The CDR3 has 15 residues. The CDR3 sequence: CASSLGGGRVQPQHF. The CDR3 nucleotides are TGTGCCAGCAGTTTAGGGGGGGGCCGGGTTCAGCCCCAGCATTTT.

This sequence joins TRBV24-1 and TRBJ2-1; TRBD1 agrees at 7 bases. V lost 9 bases to trimming and J lost 7 bases; unmatched junction nucleotides: 17. The CDR3 consists of 16 residues. In germline, CDR1 is KGHDR, CDR2 SFDVKD. In nucleotides, the CDR3 is TGTGCCACCGCCCTGGGTGGGGCAGGGGGTGGTAATGAGCAGTTCTTC. This translates into CATALGGAGGGNEQFF.

CDR3 in amino acids: CASSLRRQGYEQYF. As DNA, the CDR3 is TGTGCCAGCAGCTTAAGAAGGCAGGGCTACGAGCAGTACTTC. The rearrangement joins TRBV7-9 to TRBJ2-7, with D tentatively TRBD1 (5 bases). The CDR3 is 14 amino acids. Germline V lookup: CDR1 SEHNR, CDR2 FQNEAQ (reference sequence). V was pared by 2 bases and J by 3 bases, with 11 bases between.

This chain joins TRBV27 and TRBJ1-1, with D maybe TRBD1 (6 bases). The CDR3 length is 13 residues. V was clipped by 3 bases and J by 8 bases, with 13 bases between them. CDR1 is MNHEY, CDR2 SMNVEV, per germline (reference sequence). CDR3 in DNA: TGTGCCAGCAGTTTTCGGATCGACAGGGAAGCTTTCTTT. Protein sequence: CASSFRIDREAFF.

V and J are TRBV4-1 and TRBJ2-1, with 10 bases that match TRBD2. Unmatched junction bases numbered 12, after V lost 4 bases and J lost 9 bases. The CDR3 has 16 residues. Germline CDR1 is MGHRA and CDR2 is YSYEKL. In DNA, the CDR3 is TGCGCCAGCAGCCCTATGAGGCTAGCGGGGGCGACTGAGCAGTTCTTC. This sequence encodes CASSPMRLAGATEQFF.

V and J are TRBV7-9 and TRBJ2-3; 9 bases map to TRBD1. The CDR3 consists of 16 residues. The V and J ends lost 6 bases and 6 bases, in that order; junction bases with no gene match: 13. Germline-derived CDR1 and CDR2 are SEHNR and FQNEAQ (reference sequence). The CDR3 DNA reads TGTGCCAGCAGTCGGAGAGAGACAGGGGGAAGTGATACGCAGTATTTT. Its protein is CASSRRETGGSDTQYF.

This chain joins TRBV2 and TRBJ2-1; the match to TRBD1 covers 12 bases. Trimming took 4 bases from V and 5 from J; bases not matched to a gene: 3. Germline assignment: CDR1 SNHLY and CDR2 FYNNEI. There are 15 residues in the CDR3. The DNA of the CDR3 is TGTGCCAGCAGTGCGGGACAGGGGGCCCACAATGAGCAGTTCTTC. It specifies CASSAGQGAHNEQFF.

This clone was picked up one time. The chain uses TRBV7-9 and TRBJ1-1, with 8 bases identical to TRBD1. The CDR3 spans 16 residues. Germline V CDR1 and CDR2: SEHNR, FQNEAQ (reference sequence). The V segment lost 4 bases and the J segment 1 base; nucleotides outside the gene matches: 8. CDR3 loop: CASSSSGTGPNTEAFF. The CDR3 DNA follows: TGTGCCAGCAGCTCTTCCGGGACAGGACCGAACACTGAAGCTTTCTTT.

This rearrangement joins TRBV4-3 to TRBJ1-2; D uncertain. This CDR3 contains 17 residues. The V gene lost 0 bases and the J gene lost 4 bases, with 18 bases spanning the gap. Germline lookup yields CDR1 LGHNA and CDR2 YSLEER. The CDR3 sequence: CASSQDFYAHPGYGYTF. CDR3 DNA: TGCGCCAGCAGCCAAGACTTCTACGCCCACCCGGGCTATGGCTACACCTTC.